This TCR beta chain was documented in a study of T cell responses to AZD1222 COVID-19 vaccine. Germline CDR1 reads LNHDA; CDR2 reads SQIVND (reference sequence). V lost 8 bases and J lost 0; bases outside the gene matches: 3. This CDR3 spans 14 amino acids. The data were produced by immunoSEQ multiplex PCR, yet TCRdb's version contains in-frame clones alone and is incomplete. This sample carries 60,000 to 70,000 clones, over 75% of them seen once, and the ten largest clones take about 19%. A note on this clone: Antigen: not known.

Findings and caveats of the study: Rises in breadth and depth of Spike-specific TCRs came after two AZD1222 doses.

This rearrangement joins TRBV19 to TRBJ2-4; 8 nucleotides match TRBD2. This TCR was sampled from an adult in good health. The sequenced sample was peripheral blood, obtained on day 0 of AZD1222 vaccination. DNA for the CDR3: TGTGCCAGTGGCGGGGGGCTAGCCAAAAACATTCAGTACTTC. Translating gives CASGGGLAKNIQYF.